Given below is one T cell receptor (beta chain) in context. The record originates from a study of T cells expressing NK-cell markers. Using the 5' RACE reads, TCRdb records one entry per CDR3 protein without DNA. The sample is made up of some 300,000 distinct CDR3 sequences, and the top ten hold approximately 0.42% of it. Germline V gene data show CDR1 as SQVTM and CDR2 as ANQGSEA. The CDR3 covers 14 residues. The receptor comes from a man in his late teens or twenties in good health. The material sequenced was blood T cells: a sorted CD56 or NKG2C T cell subset, CD4+ or CD8+ T cells, or bulk PBMC T cells (not recorded which). The gene calls are TRBV29-1 and TRBJ2-2; TCRdb indicates TRBD2, and absent DNA this call remains unverified. CDR3: CSVEGGTHPGWLFF.